The following is a T cell receptor beta chain sequence with its context. Its antigen is currently unknown. The data derive from a study of cytomegalovirus exposure and HLA in healthy donors. Donors came from a validation cohort of 95 to 150 subjects, distinct from the first 666-subject cohort. Method: immunoSEQ multiplex PCR; TCRdb's copy keeps in-frame clones and lacks some. The sample holds 120,000 or so clones; approximately 90% are singletons and the top ten take about 4.1%. This CDR3 contains 15 residues. Germline lookup yields CDR1 SGHRS and CDR2 YFSETQ. V lost 0 bases and J lost 1, with 8 bases in between. Study-level findings and limits: Most sequenced TCRs were rare (though some public TCRs occurred in many donors). Using the classifier, cytomegalovirus status was reportedly diagnosed with high specificity and sensitivity.

The sequenced sample consisted of PBMCs. The receptor's source is a man younger than 35 in good health and CMV-seropositive. This chain links TRBV5-1 with TRBJ1-5; D is possibly TRBD1 (6 bases). CDR3 DNA: TGCGCCAGCAGCTTGGGTGGACAGAGCAATCAGCCCCAGCATTTT. It encodes CASSLGGQSNQPQHF.